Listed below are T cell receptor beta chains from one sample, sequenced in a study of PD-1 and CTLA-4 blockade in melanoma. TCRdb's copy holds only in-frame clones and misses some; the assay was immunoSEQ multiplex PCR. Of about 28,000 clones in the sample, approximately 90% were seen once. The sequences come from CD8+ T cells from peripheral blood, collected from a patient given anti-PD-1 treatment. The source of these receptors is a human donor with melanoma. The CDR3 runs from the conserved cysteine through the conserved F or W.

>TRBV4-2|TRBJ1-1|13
CASSQEGGTEAFF
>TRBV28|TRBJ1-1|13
CASSMGRTTEAFF
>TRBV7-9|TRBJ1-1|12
CASSPGLEKAFF
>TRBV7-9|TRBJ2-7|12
CASSLATYEQYF
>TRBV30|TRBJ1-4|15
CAWSVLREGSEKLFF
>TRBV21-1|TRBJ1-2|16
CASSKEELVTPYGYTF
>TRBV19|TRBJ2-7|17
CASSISPQAGPSYEQYF
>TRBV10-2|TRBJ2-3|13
CASSEDFTDTQYF
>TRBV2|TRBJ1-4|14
CASSERDRGEKLFF
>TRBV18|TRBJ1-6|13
CASSPLPPAPLHF
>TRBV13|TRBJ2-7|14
CASSRDSPSYEQYF
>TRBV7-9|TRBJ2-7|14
CASSPRTDPYEQYF
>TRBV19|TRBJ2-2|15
CATSGLAGGAGELFF
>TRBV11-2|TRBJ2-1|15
CASSLGSGGHNEQFF
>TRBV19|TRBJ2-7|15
CASSIGVDSSYEQYF
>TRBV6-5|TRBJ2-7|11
CASRQGGEQYF
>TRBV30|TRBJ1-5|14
CAWSNGGGREPQHF
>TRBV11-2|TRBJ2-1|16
CASRLGPESSYNEQFF
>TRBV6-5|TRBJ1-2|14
CASSPRASNYGYTF
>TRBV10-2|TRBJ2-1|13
CASSGRSYNEQFF
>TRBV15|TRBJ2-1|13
CATSREGHDEQFF
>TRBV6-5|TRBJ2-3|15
CASSRLAGGPDTQYF
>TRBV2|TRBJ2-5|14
CASRGRGEGETQYF
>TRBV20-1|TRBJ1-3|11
CSAIDRNTIYF
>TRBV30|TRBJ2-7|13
CACIRGSSYEQYF
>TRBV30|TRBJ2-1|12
CAWSAVGNEQFF
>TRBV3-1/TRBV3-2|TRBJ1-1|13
CASSQVGETEAFF
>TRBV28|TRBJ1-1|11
CASGGNTEAFF
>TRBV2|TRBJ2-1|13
CASIMEKSGEQFF
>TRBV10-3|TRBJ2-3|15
CAISDSDGYTDTQYF
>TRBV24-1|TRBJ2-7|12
CATSDLLGQQYF
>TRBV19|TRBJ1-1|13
CASSMDPNTEAFF
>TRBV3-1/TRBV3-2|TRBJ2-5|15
CASKPLGGPLETQYF
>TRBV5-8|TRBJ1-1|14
CASSHWTGGTEAFF